This T cell receptor (beta chain) was recovered during a study of CXCR3-negative and CXCR3-positive naive CD8 T cells. As for the study in general: Per library, roughly 1.6 +/- 0.3 million reads; 130 million to 150 million TRB reads overall. Study-level results: When CXCR3-positive naive cells were set against CXCR3-negative naive cells, the former had more hydrophobic TRB CDR3s. Memory CD8+ cells had much lower diversity, and both naive subsets had comparably high diversity. Similar TRBV-TRBJ gene usage was seen in naive CXCR3-negative and CXCR3-positive cells, but not in memory cells.

This CDR3 has 14 residues. Germline values: CDR1 SQVTM, CDR2 ANQGSEA. UMI-labeled 5' RACE yielded the TRB cDNA libraries. No DNA is given; TCRdb re-called the 5' RACE reads and lists each CDR3 protein once. The listing records about 7,000 distinct CDR3 sequences. Notes on this clonotype: Its antigen is as yet unknown.

Among CD8+ T cells, naive ones were CD45RO-CCR7+CD27+CD95-. The receptor was derived from a human donor in good health. Some clones in this sample may be carry-over from other donors' samples. Sequencing was performed on naive CXCR3+ CD8+ T cells from blood. Sample subset: CD45RO-CCR7+CD27+CD95- naive CD8+ T cells expressing CXCR3 (TNR3+). The V gene is TRBV29-1, the J gene TRBJ2-4. The chain's CDR3 is CSVAEMGAKNIQYF.